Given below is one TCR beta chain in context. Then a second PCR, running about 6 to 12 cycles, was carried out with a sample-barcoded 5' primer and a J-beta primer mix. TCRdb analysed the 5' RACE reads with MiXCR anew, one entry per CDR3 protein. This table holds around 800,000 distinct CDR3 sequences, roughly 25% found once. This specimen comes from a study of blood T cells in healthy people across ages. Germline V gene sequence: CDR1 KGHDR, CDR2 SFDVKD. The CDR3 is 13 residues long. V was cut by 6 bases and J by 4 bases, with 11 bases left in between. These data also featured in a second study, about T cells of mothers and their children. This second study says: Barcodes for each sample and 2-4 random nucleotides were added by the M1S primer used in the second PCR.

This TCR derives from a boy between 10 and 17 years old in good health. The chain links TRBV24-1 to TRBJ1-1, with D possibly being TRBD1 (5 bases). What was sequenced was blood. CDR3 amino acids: CATSLGEITEAFF. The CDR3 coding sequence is TGTGCCACCAGTCTAGGGGAAATCACTGAAGCTTTCTTT.